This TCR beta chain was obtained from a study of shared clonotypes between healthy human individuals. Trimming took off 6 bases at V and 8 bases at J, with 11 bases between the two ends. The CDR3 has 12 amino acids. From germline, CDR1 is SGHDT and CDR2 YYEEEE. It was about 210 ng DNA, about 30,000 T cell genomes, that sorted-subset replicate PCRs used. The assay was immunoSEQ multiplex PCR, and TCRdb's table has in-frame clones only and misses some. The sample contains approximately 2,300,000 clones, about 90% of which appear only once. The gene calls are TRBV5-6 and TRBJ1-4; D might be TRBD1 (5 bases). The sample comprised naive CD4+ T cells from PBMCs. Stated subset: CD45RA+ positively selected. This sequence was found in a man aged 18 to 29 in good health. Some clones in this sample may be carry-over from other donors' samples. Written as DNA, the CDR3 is TGTGCCAGCAACCTCGGGACCGAAAAACTGTTTTTT. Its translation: CASNLGTEKLFF.